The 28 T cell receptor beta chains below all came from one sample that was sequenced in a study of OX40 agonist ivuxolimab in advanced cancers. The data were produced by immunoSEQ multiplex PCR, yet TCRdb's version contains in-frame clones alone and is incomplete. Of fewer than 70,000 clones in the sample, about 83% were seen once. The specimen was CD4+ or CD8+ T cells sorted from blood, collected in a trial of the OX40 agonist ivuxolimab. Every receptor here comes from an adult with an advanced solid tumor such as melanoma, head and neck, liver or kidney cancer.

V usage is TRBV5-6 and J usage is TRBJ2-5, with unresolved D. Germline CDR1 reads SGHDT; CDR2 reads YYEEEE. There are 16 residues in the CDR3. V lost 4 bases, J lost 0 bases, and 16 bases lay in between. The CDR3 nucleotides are TGTGCCAGCAGCCCTCAGACCCTCAAGTACCAAGAGACCCAGTACTTC. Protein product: CASSPQTLKYQETQYF.

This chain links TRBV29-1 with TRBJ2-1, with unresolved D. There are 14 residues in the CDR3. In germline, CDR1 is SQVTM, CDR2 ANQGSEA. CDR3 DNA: TGCAGTCCCCCCCCGGAGCCTTACTACAATGAGCAGTTCTTC. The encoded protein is CSPPPEPYYNEQFF.

The CDR3 DNA reads TGTGCCAGCAGCCCCGGGACAGGAGGTCTCTCTGGAAACACCATATATTTT. The encoded protein is CASSPGTGGLSGNTIYF. The J gene is TRBJ1-3, the V gene TRBV9; 8 positions match TRBD1. The CDR3 runs to 17 residues. Germline V gene data show CDR1 as SGDLS and CDR2 as YYNGEE. V dropped 4 bases and J dropped 0; count of bases not matched to a gene: 9.

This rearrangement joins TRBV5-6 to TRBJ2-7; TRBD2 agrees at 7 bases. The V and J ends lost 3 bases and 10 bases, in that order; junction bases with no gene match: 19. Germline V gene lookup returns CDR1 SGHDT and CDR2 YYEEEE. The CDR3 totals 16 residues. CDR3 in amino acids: CASSSPVGLGSVEQYF. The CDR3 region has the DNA TGTGCCAGCAGCTCGCCCGTTGGACTAGGCAGTGTCGAACAGTACTTC.

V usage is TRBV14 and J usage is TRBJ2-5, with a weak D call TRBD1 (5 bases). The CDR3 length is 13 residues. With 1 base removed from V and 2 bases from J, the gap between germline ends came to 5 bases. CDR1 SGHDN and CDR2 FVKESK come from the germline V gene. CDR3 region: CASSQGTQETQYF. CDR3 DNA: TGTGCCAGCAGCCAAGGGACACAAGAGACCCAGTACTTC.

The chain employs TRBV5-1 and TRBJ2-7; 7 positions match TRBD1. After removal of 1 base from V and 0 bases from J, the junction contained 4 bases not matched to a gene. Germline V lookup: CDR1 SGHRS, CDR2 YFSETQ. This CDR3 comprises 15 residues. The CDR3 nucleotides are TGCGCCAGCAGCTTGACGGCAGGGGGCTCCTACGAGCAGTACTTC. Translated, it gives CASSLTAGGSYEQYF.

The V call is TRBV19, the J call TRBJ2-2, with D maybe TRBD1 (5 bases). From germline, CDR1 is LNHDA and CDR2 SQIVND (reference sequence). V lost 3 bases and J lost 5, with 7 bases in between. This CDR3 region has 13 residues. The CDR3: CASSIRGTGELFF. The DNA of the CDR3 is TGTGCCAGTAGTATTAGGGGAACCGGGGAGCTGTTTTTT.

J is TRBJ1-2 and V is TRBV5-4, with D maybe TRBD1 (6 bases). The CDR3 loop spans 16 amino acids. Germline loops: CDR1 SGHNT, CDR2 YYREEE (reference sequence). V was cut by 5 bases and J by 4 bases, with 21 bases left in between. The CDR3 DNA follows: TGTGCCAGCAGTAATCAGGGGTCTCTTTCCTCCTATGGCTACACCTTC. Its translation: CASSNQGSLSSYGYTF.

This CDR3 is CASSYRDTATNEKLFF. In DNA, the CDR3 is TGCGCCAGCAGCTATCGGGACACTGCAACTAATGAAAAACTGTTTTTT. The V call is TRBV5-1, the J call TRBJ1-4; perhaps TRBD1 as D (6 bases). This CDR3 is 16 amino acids long. CDR1 SGHRS and CDR2 YFSETQ come from the germline V gene. V was cut by 3 bases and J by 0 bases, with 12 bases left in between.

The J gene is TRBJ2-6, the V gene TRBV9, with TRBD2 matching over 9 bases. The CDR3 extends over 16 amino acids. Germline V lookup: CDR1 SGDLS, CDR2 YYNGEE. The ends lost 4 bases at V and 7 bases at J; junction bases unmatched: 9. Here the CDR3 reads CASSSRAGGKANVLTF. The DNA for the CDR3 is TGTGCCAGCAGCTCCCGGGCGGGAGGGAAAGCCAACGTCCTGACTTTC.

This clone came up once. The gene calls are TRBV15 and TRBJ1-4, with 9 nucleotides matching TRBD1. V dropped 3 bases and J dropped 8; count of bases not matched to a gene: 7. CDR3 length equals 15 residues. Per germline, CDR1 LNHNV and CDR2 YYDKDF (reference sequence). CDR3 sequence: CATSRGGTGREKLFF. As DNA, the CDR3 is TGTGCCACCAGCAGGGGAGGGACAGGGCGGGAAAAACTGTTTTTT.

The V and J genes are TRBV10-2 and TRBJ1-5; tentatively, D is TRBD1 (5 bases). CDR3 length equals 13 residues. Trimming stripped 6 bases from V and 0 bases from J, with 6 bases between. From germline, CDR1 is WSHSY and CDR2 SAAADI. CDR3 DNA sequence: TGCGCCAGCAGAGGACATAGCAATCAGCCCCAGCATTTT. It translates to CASRGHSNQPQHF.

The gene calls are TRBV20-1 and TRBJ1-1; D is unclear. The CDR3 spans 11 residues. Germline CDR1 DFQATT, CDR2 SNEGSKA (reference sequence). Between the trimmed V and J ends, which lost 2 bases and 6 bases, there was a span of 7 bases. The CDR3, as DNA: TGCAGTGCTAGAAGAACAGCTGAAGCTTTCTTT. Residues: CSARRTAEAFF.

CDR3 nucleotide sequence: TGCAGTGCTAGTCTTCGGAATGAGCAGTTCTTC. Translating gives CSASLRNEQFF. V usage is TRBV20-1 and J usage is TRBJ2-1; D is unclear. Trimming stripped 3 bases from V and 7 bases from J, with 7 bases between. This CDR3 spans 11 amino acids. Germline V gives CDR1 DFQATT, CDR2 SNEGSKA (reference sequence).

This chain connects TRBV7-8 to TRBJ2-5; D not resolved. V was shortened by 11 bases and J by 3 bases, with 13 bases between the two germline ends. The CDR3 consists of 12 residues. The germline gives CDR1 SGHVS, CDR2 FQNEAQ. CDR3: CAGGEVEETQYF. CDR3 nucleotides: TGTGCCGGTGGGGAAGTCGAAGAGACCCAGTACTTC. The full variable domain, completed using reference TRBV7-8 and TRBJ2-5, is GAGVSQSPRYKVAKRGQDVALRCDPISGHVSLFWYQQALGQGPEFLTYFQNEAQLDKSGLPSDRFFAERPEGSVSTLKIQRTQQEDSAVYLCAGGEVEETQYFGPGTRLLVL.

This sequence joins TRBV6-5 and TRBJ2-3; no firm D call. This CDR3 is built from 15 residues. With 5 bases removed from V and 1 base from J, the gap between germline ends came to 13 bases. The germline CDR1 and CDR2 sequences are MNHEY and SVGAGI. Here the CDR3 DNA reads TGTGCCAGCAGTGGTCGCAAACATCGCACAGATACGCAGTATTTT. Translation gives CASSGRKHRTDTQYF.

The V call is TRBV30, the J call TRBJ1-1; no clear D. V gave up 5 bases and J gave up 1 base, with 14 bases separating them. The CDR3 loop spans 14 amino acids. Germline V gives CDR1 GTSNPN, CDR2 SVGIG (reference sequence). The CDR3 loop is CAWGPGERNTEAFF. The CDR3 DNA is TGTGCCTGGGGCCCCGGGGAGCGGAACACTGAAGCTTTCTTT.

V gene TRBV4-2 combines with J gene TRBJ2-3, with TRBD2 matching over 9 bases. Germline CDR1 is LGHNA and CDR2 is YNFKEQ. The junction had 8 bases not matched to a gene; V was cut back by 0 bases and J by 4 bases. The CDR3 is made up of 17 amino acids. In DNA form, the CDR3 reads TGTGCCAGCAGCCAAGATCTTGGGACTAGCAGCCCAGATACGCAGTATTTT. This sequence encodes CASSQDLGTSSPDTQYF.

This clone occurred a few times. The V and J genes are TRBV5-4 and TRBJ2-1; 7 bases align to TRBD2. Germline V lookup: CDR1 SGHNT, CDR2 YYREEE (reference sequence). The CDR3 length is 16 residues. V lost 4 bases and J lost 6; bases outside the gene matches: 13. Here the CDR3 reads CASSPPPAGFINEQFF. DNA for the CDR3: TGTGCCAGCAGCCCCCCACCAGCGGGATTTATCAATGAGCAGTTCTTC.

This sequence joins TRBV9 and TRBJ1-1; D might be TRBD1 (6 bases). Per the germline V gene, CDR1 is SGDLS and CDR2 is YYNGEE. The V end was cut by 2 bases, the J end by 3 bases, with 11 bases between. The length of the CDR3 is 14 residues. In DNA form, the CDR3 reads TGTGCCAGCAGCGTCCGGGGGCGGGACACTGAAGCTTTCTTT. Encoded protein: CASSVRGRDTEAFF.

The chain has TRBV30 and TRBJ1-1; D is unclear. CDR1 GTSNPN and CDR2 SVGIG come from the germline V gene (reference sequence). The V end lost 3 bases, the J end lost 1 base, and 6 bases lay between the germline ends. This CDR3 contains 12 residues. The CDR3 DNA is TGTGCCTGGAGCAGACAGAACACTGAAGCTTTCTTT. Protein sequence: CAWSRQNTEAFF.

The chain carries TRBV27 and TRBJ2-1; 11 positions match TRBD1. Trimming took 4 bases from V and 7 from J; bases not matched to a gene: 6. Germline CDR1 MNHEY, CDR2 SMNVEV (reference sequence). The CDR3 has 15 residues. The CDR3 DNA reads TGTGCCAGCAGTTGGACAGGGGGCGCGGGGAATGAGCAGTTCTTC. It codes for CASSWTGGAGNEQFF.

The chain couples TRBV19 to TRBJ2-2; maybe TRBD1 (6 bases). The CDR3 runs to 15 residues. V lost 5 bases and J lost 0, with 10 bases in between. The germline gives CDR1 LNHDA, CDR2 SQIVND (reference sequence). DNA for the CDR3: TGTGCCAGTAGTTTACAGGGTACGAACACCGGGGAGCTGTTTTTT. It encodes CASSLQGTNTGELFF.

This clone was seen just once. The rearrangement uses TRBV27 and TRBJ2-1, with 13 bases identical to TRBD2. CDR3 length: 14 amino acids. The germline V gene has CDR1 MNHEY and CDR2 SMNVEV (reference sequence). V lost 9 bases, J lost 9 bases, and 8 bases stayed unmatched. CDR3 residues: CASRLAGGRGEQFF. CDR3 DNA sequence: TGTGCCAGTCGACTAGCGGGAGGAAGGGGTGAGCAGTTCTTC.

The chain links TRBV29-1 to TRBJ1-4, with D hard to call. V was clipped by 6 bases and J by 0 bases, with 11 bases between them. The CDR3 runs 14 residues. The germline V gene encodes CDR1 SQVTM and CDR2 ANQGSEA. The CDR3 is CSVSRRSTNEKLFF. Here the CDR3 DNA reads TGCAGCGTCTCACGACGGTCAACTAATGAAAAACTGTTTTTT.

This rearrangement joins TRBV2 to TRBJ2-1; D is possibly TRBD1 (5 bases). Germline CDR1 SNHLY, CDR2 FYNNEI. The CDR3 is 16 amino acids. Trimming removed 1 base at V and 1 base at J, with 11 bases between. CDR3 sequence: CASSEGGGISYNEQFF. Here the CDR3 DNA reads TGTGCCAGCAGTGAAGGGGGCGGCATTTCCTACAATGAGCAGTTCTTC.

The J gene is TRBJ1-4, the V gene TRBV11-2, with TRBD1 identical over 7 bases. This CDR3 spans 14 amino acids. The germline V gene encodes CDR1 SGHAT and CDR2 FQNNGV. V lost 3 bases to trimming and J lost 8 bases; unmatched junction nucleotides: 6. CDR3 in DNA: TGTGCCAGCAGCTTCCGGGACAGCAACGAAAAACTGTTTTTT. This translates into CASSFRDSNEKLFF. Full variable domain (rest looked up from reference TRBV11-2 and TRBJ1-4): EAGVAQSPRYKIIEKRQSVAFWCNPISGHATLYWYQQILGQGPKLLIQFQNNGVVDDSQLPKDRFSAERLKGVDSTLKIQPAKLEDSAVYLCASSFRDSNEKLFFGSGTQLSVL.

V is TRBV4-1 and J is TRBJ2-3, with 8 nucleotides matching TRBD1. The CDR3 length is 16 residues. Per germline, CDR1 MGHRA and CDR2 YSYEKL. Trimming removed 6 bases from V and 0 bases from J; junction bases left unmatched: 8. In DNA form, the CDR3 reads TGCGCCAGCAGTTTAGGAGGGACAGGAAGCACAGATACGCAGTATTTT. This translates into CASSLGGTGSTDTQYF.